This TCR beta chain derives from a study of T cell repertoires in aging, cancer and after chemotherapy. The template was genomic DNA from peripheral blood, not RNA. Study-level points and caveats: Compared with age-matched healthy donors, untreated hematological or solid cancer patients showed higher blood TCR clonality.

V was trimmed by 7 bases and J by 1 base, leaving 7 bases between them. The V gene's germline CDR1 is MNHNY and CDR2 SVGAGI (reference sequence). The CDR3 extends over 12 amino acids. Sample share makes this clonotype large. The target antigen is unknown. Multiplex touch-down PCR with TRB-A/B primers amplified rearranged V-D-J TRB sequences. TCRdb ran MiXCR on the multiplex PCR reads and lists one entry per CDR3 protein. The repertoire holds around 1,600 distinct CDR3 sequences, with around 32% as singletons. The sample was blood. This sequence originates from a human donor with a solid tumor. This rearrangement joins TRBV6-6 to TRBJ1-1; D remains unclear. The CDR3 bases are TGTGCCAGCACGAACGGGAACACTGAAGCTTTCTTT. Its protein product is CASTNGNTEAFF.